Listed below are T cell receptor beta chains from one sample, sequenced in a study of shared clonotypes between healthy human individuals. Libraries were prepared by immunoSEQ multiplex PCR; TCRdb keeps only in-frame clonotypes and omits some of them. The sample holds hundreds of thousands of clones, roughly 98% seen once. Sequencing input: naive CD8+ T cells sorted from blood. Receptor source: a man between 25 and 39 years old in good health. Each CDR3 is given with its conserved first and last residue. D genes are given only for firm matches. Expanded clones are given a class, and other clones once, few, many or no size at all.

D gene: -
V gene: TRBV2
J gene: TRBJ1-5
clone size: -
CDR3 protein: CVSQGKMVSNQPQHF
CDR3 DNA: TGTGTCTCGCAGGGAAAGATGGTCAGCAATCAGCCCCAGCATTTT

D gene: TRBD1
V gene: TRBV27
J gene: TRBJ2-7
clone size: -
CDR3 protein: CASSFTGGSYEQYF
CDR3 DNA: TGTGCCAGCAGTTTCACAGGGGGCTCCTACGAGCAGTACTTC

D gene: -
V gene: TRBV7-8
J gene: TRBJ2-1
clone size: once
CDR3 protein: CASSRGPSSYNEQFF
CDR3 DNA: TGTGCCAGCAGCCGGGGTCCCTCCTCCTACAATGAGCAGTTCTTC

D gene: -
V gene: TRBV11-2
J gene: TRBJ2-1
clone size: -
CDR3 protein: CASSLAAESSYNEQFF
CDR3 DNA: TGTGCCAGCAGCTTAGCAGCGGAATCCTCCTACAATGAGCAGTTCTTC

D gene: TRBD1
V gene: TRBV5-8
J gene: TRBJ2-7
clone size: -
CDR3 protein: CASGTGDYEQYF
CDR3 DNA: TGTGCCAGCGGGACAGGGGACTACGAGCAGTACTTC

D gene: TRBD2
V gene: TRBV7-3
J gene: TRBJ2-3
clone size: -
CDR3 protein: CASSLITSGIADTQYF
CDR3 DNA: TGTGCCAGCAGCCTAATAACTAGCGGGATAGCAGATACGCAGTATTTT

D gene: TRBD1
V gene: TRBV19
J gene: TRBJ2-1
clone size: -
CDR3 protein: CASSILGQAYNEQFF
CDR3 DNA: TGTGCCAGTAGTATTCTGGGACAGGCCTACAATGAGCAGTTCTTC

D gene: TRBD1
V gene: TRBV5-4
J gene: TRBJ2-7
clone size: -
CDR3 protein: CASSSGQGTLEEQYF
CDR3 DNA: TGTGCCAGCAGCTCTGGACAGGGGACCTTGGAGGAGCAGTACTTC

D gene: -
V gene: TRBV20-1
J gene: TRBJ2-7
clone size: -
CDR3 protein: CSARAQYEQYF
CDR3 DNA: TGCAGTGCTAGGGCCCAGTACGAGCAGTACTTC

D gene: -
V gene: TRBV5-5
J gene: TRBJ2-7
clone size: once
CDR3 protein: CASSYERETNSYEQYF
CDR3 DNA: TGTGCCAGCAGCTATGAACGGGAGACCAACTCCTACGAGCAGTACTTC

D gene: -
V gene: TRBV9
J gene: TRBJ2-6
clone size: -
CDR3 protein: CASSIPARGGANVLTF
CDR3 DNA: TGTGCCAGCAGCATACCGGCCAGGGGTGGGGCCAACGTCCTGACTTTC